The T cell receptor beta chain under discussion was sequenced for a study of blood T cell repertoires in COVID-19. Whole-study context: Samples of COVID-19 (acute and convalescent) were obtained from the United States, Italy and Spain. T cells, B-cell-depleted T cells, or PBMCs provided the cDNA or gDNA that served as material.

Study processing details: Estimated nucleated cell counts came from reference gene primer amplification. Profiled with immunoSEQ multiplex PCR; TCRdb holds only in-frame clones, not every one. Clone size and V and J calls were adopted from that table, with D and trimming inferred from the DNA. The sample includes about 36,000 clones, roughly four fifths seen only once; the top ten take less than 50%. The specimen was peripheral blood. This clonotype was obtained from a human donor in a cohort sampled during active or convalescent COVID-19. The donor label of this sample is uncertain.

CDR3 bases: TGCAGCGTTGAAGAGGGAGGCCACGAGCAGTACTTC. Its translation is CSVEEGGHEQYF. The V gene is TRBV29-1, the J gene TRBJ2-7; D perhaps matches TRBD2 (6 bases). V was clipped by 0 bases and J by 5 bases, with 8 bases between them. Germline V CDR1 and CDR2: SQVTM, ANQGSEA. The CDR3 has 12 residues.